Listed below are T cell receptor beta chains from one sample, sequenced in a study of response to subunit inactivated influenza vaccine. Via MiXCR, TCRdb re-called the RT-PCR reads, giving one row per CDR3 protein. The repertoire consists of 530,000 or so distinct CDR3 sequences, with around 13% occurring once and the leading ten covering 8.5% to 14%. The specimen was PBMCs from blood, collected roughly 12 days after vaccination. These receptors originate from a man in his forties or fifties who received an inactivated influenza vaccine. The CDR3 runs from the conserved cysteine through the conserved F or W. The order of the fields is CDR3 DNA, CDR3 protein, J gene, D gene, clone size, V gene. D genes are given only for firm matches. Rows may omit the clone size; those that give it use once, few, many or a size class.

DNA: TGCGCCAGCAGCCAAGACGGAGGTACACTTTTCTATAATTCACCCCTCCACTTT; CDR3: CASSQDGGTLFYNSPLHF; J: TRBJ1-6; D: .; size: many; V: TRBV4-1
DNA: TGTGCCAGCAGCTTACGTGGGCTTCCGGGACTAGCGGGAAAGGATGAGCAGTTCTTC; CDR3: CASSLRGLPGLAGKDEQFF; J: TRBJ2-1; D: TRBD2; size: many; V: TRBV11-1
DNA: TGTGCCAGCAGCCAAGACGGGACTTATGATCAGCCCCAGCATTTT; CDR3: CASSQDGTYDQPQHF; J: TRBJ1-5; D: .; size: few; V: TRBV4-2
DNA: TGCGCCAGCAGCTTCCCCGATAGCGGGAGGGCCTGGGATGAGCAGTTCTTC; CDR3: CASSFPDSGRAWDEQFF; J: TRBJ2-1; D: TRBD2; size: .; V: TRBV5-1
DNA: TGCAGTGCTAGAGATCTAGGGGGCGGGACCTACGAGCAGTACTTC; CDR3: CSARDLGGGTYEQYF; J: TRBJ2-7; D: .; size: few; V: TRBV20-1
DNA: TGTGCCAGCAGCAAACCTCCTAGCGGGGGTGATCCCTCCTACAATGAGCAGTTCTTC; CDR3: CASSKPPSGGDPSYNEQFF; J: TRBJ2-1; D: TRBD2; size: few; V: TRBV6-1
DNA: TGTGCCAGCTCACCGGACCGTTACCAGCCCCAGCATTTT; CDR3: CASSPDRYQPQHF; J: TRBJ1-5; D: .; size: .; V: TRBV18
DNA: TGTGCCAGCAGCTTAAGTTCCGGAGGCCTGACTGAAGCTTTCTTT; CDR3: CASSLSSGGLTEAFF; J: TRBJ1-1; D: .; size: .; V: TRBV7-8
DNA: TGTGCCAGCAGTTTTGGACCGAGGAATTCACCCCTCCACTTT; CDR3: CASSFGPRNSPLHF; J: TRBJ1-6; D: .; size: .; V: TRBV6-2/TRBV6-3
DNA: TGTGCCAGCAGTTTATTACGCGGGGGGTGGACCGGGGAGCTGTTTTTT; CDR3: CASSLLRGGWTGELFF; J: TRBJ2-2; D: TRBD2; size: .; V: TRBV12-3/TRBV12-4
DNA: TGTGCCAGCATGCCCAACTTACATCAGCCCCAGCATTTT; CDR3: CASMPNLHQPQHF; J: TRBJ1-5; D: .; size: few; V: TRBV28
DNA: TGTGCCATCAAAGCCGGGACTATTGATACGCAGTATTTT; CDR3: CAIKAGTIDTQYF; J: TRBJ2-3; D: TRBD2; size: few; V: TRBV10-3
DNA: TGTGCCAGCAGTTTGAACAGGGGGTCGGGCTACACCTTC; CDR3: CASSLNRGSGYTF; J: TRBJ1-2; D: TRBD1; size: .; V: TRBV12-3/TRBV12-4
DNA: TGCAGCGTTGCAGCTTACGGTACGCAGTATTTT; CDR3: CSVAAYGTQYF; J: TRBJ2-3; D: .; size: once; V: TRBV29-1
DNA: TGCAGTGCCATTACTAGCGGGGGCCTCACAGATACGCAGAATTTT; CDR3: CSAITSGGLTDTQNF; J: TRBJ2-3; D: TRBD2; size: once; V: TRBV20-1
DNA: TGTGCCAGCAGGGGAACGGGGGCTGGCTACACCTTC; CDR3: CASRGTGAGYTF; J: TRBJ1-2; D: .; size: .; V: TRBV6-5